The rows below give T cell receptor beta chains drawn from one sample of a study of T cell changes during pregnancy in multiple sclerosis. TCRdb's copy holds only in-frame clones and misses some; the assay was immunoSEQ multiplex PCR. Of tens of thousands of clones listed, about nine tenths were seen once; the top ten hold 9.5%. The sample was peripheral blood, taken after pregnancy. The receptors shown here come from a female donor in good health, enrolled as a control in a pregnancy study. Both conserved end residues are part of each CDR3. D genes are given only for firm matches. The size entry is marked missing in some rows and otherwise reads once, few, many or a size class.

CDR3 protein,CDR3 DNA,D gene,J gene,V gene,clone size
CASSIDPSSDTQYF,TGTGCCAGTAGTATAGACCCTAGCTCAGATACGCAGTATTTT,NA,TRBJ2-3,TRBV19,NA
CAWSVPQGAAPYEQYF,TGTGCCTGGAGTGTTCCACAGGGGGCCGCTCCCTACGAGCAGTACTTC,TRBD1,TRBJ2-7,TRBV30,NA
CSVEEGVDTQYF,TGCAGCGTTGAAGAGGGAGTGGATACGCAGTATTTT,NA,TRBJ2-3,TRBV29-1,NA
CASRPGIPNTGELFF,TGTGCCAGCAGGCCGGGAATACCGAACACCGGGGAGCTGTTTTTT,NA,TRBJ2-2,TRBV5-6,NA
CASRSVNTGELFF,TGTGCCAGCAGGAGTGTCAACACCGGGGAGCTGTTTTTT,NA,TRBJ2-2,TRBV6-1,NA
CASRAGTGGWGYTF,TGTGCCAGCAGGGCTGGGACAGGGGGCTGGGGCTACACCTTC,TRBD1,TRBJ1-2,TRBV6-6,NA
CASSYTSGSYEQYF,TGTGCCAGCAGTTACACTAGCGGGAGCTACGAGCAGTACTTC,TRBD2,TRBJ2-7,TRBV6-5,once
CASGLAQGYEQYF,TGTGCTAGTGGTTTGGCCCAGGGTTACGAGCAGTACTTC,NA,TRBJ2-7,TRBV12-5,once
CASSRYFWPSSGGADEQFF,TGTGCCAGCAGCCGATATTTTTGGCCCAGTAGCGGGGGGGCCGATGAGCAGTTCTTC,TRBD2,TRBJ2-1,TRBV5-4,NA
CASSLGGVGELFF,TGTGCCAGCAGCTTAGGGGGGGTCGGGGAGCTGTTTTTT,NA,TRBJ2-2,TRBV11-1,few
CASSYINADTQYF,TGTGCCAGCAGCTACATAAATGCAGATACGCAGTATTTT,NA,TRBJ2-3,TRBV7-7,once
CASRRRAHGAYEQYF,TGCGCCAGCAGACGGAGGGCACACGGGGCCTACGAGCAGTACTTC,NA,TRBJ2-7,TRBV23-1,NA
CASSWQAGLPSAGGYTF,TGTGCCAGCAGCTGGCAGGCGGGCCTACCTTCGGCTGGCGGCTACACCTTC,NA,TRBJ1-2,TRBV5-4,few
CASSLVGDYEQYF,TGTGCCAGCAGCTTAGTAGGGGACTACGAGCAGTACTTC,NA,TRBJ2-7,TRBV11-2,NA
CASSEGQGYNYGYTF,TGTGCCAGCAGTGAGGGACAGGGCTATAACTATGGCTACACCTTC,TRBD1,TRBJ1-2,TRBV5-5,NA
CASSETPQGGNQPQHF,TGTGCCAGCAGTGAAACACCCCAGGGGGGCAATCAGCCCCAGCATTTT,TRBD1,TRBJ1-5,TRBV6-1,NA
CAISEQLSNQPQHF,TGTGCCATCAGTGAACAGCTTAGCAATCAGCCCCAGCATTTT,NA,TRBJ1-5,TRBV10-3,NA
CASSSGGQGGDTIYF,TGTGCCAGCAGCTCGGGGGGACAGGGGGGAGACACCATATATTTT,TRBD1,TRBJ1-3,TRBV7-2,few
CASSEGWTSGDNEQFF,TGTGCCAGCAGTGAGGGTTGGACTAGTGGAGACAATGAGCAGTTCTTC,TRBD2,TRBJ2-1,TRBV2,NA
CASSLDRVGTEAFF,TGTGCCAGCAGCTTAGACCGAGTTGGCACTGAAGCTTTCTTT,NA,TRBJ1-1,TRBV7-9,NA
CASSADRGNTEAFF,TGTGCCAGCAGCGCGGACAGGGGGAACACTGAAGCTTTCTTT,TRBD1,TRBJ1-1,TRBV9,few
CASSVARQGEQYF,TGTGCCAGCAGCGTAGCGAGGCAGGGGGAGCAGTACTTC,NA,TRBJ2-7,TRBV9,NA
CASSPGAGETQYF,TGTGCCAGCTCACCAGGGGCGGGGGAGACCCAGTACTTC,NA,TRBJ2-5,TRBV18,NA
CASSQDGAPRYNEQFF,TGCGCCAGCAGCCAAGATGGAGCCCCCCGGTACAATGAGCAGTTCTTC,NA,TRBJ2-1,TRBV4-3,once
CAMGQGNKMNTEAFF,TGTGCCATGGGACAGGGGAACAAGATGAACACTGAAGCTTTCTTT,TRBD1,TRBJ1-1,TRBV6-1,NA
CASSLGQGDSYEQYF,TGCGCCAGCAGCCTCGGGCAGGGGGATTCCTACGAGCAGTACTTC,TRBD1,TRBJ2-7,TRBV4-3,medium-sized
CAIRRLAGDRNEQYF,TGTGCCATCAGACGACTAGCGGGAGACCGGAACGAGCAGTACTTC,TRBD2,TRBJ2-7,TRBV10-3,NA
CASSQEGQTTQYF,TGCGCCAGCAGCCAAGAAGGTCAGACTACGCAGTACTTC,NA,TRBJ2-7,TRBV4-3,NA
CASSLGRGAEAFF,TGTGCCAGCAGCTTGGGCAGGGGGGCTGAAGCTTTCTTT,TRBD1,TRBJ1-1,TRBV5-6,NA
CASGPRLAGGPVYEQYF,TGTGCCAGTGGCCCGCGACTAGCGGGAGGGCCGGTCTACGAGCAGTACTTC,TRBD2,TRBJ2-7,TRBV19,few
CASSQGEVGYQETQYF,TGCGCCAGCAGCCAGGGAGAGGTGGGGTACCAAGAGACCCAGTACTTC,NA,TRBJ2-5,TRBV4-1,NA
CASSSSGGRQETQYF,TGTGCCAGCAGTTCCAGCGGGGGAAGACAAGAGACCCAGTACTTC,TRBD2,TRBJ2-5,TRBV6-6,NA
CASSLSGGYTEAFF,TGTGCCAGCAGCTTGAGCGGAGGTTACACTGAAGCTTTCTTT,NA,TRBJ1-1,TRBV11-3,NA
CASNDRDRYSNQPQHF,TGTGCCAGCAACGACCGGGACAGATATAGCAATCAGCCCCAGCATTTT,TRBD1,TRBJ1-5,TRBV6-6,once
CASSGTGNNYEQYF,TGTGCCAGCAGCGGGACAGGGAACAACTACGAGCAGTACTTC,TRBD1,TRBJ2-7,TRBV9,NA
CASSFSTDNQPQHF,TGTGCCAGCAGCTTTTCTACAGACAATCAGCCCCAGCATTTT,NA,TRBJ1-5,TRBV7-9,NA
CASSRDREGNGYTF,TGTGCCAGCAGCCGGGACAGGGAAGGCAATGGCTACACCTTC,TRBD1,TRBJ1-2,TRBV7-6,few
CASSEGRGPNQPQHF,TGTGCCAGCAGTGAAGGGAGGGGACCCAATCAGCCCCAGCATTTT,NA,TRBJ1-5,TRBV6-1,NA
CASSMAGGSFREQYF,TGTGCCAGTAGTATGGCAGGGGGAAGTTTCCGGGAGCAGTACTTC,TRBD1,TRBJ2-7,TRBV19,NA
CASSSGGTDTQYF,TGTGCCAGCAGTTCAGGGGGCACAGATACGCAGTATTTT,NA,TRBJ2-3,TRBV6-5,NA
CASRIQATNEKLFF,TGTGCCAGCAGAATACAGGCAACTAATGAAAAACTGTTTTTT,NA,TRBJ1-4,TRBV7-9,NA
CASSQEEAAATPQETQYF,TGCGCCAGCAGCCAAGAAGAGGCGGCGGCTACTCCCCAAGAGACCCAGTACTTC,NA,TRBJ2-5,TRBV4-1,NA
CASTLTGGYQETQYF,TGTGCCAGCACCCTAACAGGGGGTTATCAAGAGACCCAGTACTTC,TRBD1,TRBJ2-5,TRBV5-8,NA
CASSVLSDTQYF,TGTGCCAGCAGCGTACTATCGGATACGCAGTATTTT,NA,TRBJ2-3,TRBV5-6,few
CASSPGHLFGSNQPQHF,TGTGCCAGCTCACCAGGACACCTTTTCGGGAGCAATCAGCCCCAGCATTTT,NA,TRBJ1-5,TRBV18,NA
CASSLSARTGPGNTIYF,TGTGCCAGCAGCTTGAGCGCCAGAACAGGTCCTGGAAACACCATATATTTT,NA,TRBJ1-3,TRBV12-1,NA
CASRGTGPGNQPQHF,TGTGCCAGCAGGGGGACAGGGCCAGGCAATCAGCCCCAGCATTTT,TRBD1,TRBJ1-5,TRBV25-1,NA
CASAAGVPTGELFF,TGTGCCAGCGCAGCGGGAGTCCCCACCGGGGAGCTGTTTTTT,TRBD2,TRBJ2-2,TRBV6-1,NA
CASNRRENTEAFF,TGTGCCAGCAATAGACGGGAGAACACTGAAGCTTTCTTT,NA,TRBJ1-1,TRBV5-4,NA